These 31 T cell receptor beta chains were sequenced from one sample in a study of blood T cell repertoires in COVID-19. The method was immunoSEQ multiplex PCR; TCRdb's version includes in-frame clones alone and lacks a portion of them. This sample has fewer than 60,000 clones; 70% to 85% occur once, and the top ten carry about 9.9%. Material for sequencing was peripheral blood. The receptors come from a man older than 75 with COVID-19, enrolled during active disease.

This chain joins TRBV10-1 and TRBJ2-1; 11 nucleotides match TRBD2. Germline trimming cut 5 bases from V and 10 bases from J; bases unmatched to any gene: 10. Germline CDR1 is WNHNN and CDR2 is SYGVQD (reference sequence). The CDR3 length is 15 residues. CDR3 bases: TGCGCCAGCAGTCATAGCGGGGGGGCCGGAGAGGAGCAGTTCTTC. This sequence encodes CASSHSGGAGEEQFF.

CDR3 nucleotide sequence: TGTGCCAGCAGCTTATCAGGGCCCGTCGAGCAGTACTTC. Translated: CASSLSGPVEQYF. The V and J genes are TRBV11-2 and TRBJ2-7; D may be TRBD1 (5 bases). The V gene's germline CDR1 is SGHAT and CDR2 FQNNGV. The V gene lost 2 bases and the J gene lost 6 bases, with 11 bases spanning the gap. There are 13 residues in the CDR3.

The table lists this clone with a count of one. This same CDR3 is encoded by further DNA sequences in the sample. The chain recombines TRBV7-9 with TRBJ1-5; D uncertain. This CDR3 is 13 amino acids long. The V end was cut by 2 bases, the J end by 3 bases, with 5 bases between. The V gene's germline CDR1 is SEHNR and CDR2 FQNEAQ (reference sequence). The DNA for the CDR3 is TGTGCCAGCAGCTTAACAGACAATCAGCCCCAGCATTTT. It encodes CASSLTDNQPQHF.

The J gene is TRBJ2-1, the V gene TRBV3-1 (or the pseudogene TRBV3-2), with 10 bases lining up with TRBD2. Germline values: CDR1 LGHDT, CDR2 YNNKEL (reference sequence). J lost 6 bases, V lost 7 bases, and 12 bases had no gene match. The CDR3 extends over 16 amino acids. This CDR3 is CASTSRGSGGPNEQFF. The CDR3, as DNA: TGTGCCAGCACCTCTCGGGGTAGCGGGGGGCCCAATGAGCAGTTCTTC.

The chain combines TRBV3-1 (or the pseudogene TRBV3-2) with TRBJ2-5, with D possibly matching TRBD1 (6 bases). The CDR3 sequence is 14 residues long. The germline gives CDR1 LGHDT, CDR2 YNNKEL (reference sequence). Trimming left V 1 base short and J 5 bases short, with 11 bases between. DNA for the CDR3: TGTGCCAGCAGCCAAGCACAGGGAGTCGAGACCCAGTACTTC. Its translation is CASSQAQGVETQYF.

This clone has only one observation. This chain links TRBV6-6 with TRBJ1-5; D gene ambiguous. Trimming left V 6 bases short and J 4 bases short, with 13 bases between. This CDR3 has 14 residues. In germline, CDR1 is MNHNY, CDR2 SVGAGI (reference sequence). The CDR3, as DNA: TGTGCCAGCAGGGCTCGGACGGGGAATCAGCCCCAGCATTTT. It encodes CASRARTGNQPQHF.

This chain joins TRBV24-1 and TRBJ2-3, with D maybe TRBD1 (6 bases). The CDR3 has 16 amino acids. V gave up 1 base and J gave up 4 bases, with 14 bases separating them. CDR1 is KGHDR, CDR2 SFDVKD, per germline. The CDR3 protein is CATSDFQGLFPDTQYF. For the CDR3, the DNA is TGTGCCACCAGTGATTTTCAGGGGCTATTCCCAGATACGCAGTATTTT.

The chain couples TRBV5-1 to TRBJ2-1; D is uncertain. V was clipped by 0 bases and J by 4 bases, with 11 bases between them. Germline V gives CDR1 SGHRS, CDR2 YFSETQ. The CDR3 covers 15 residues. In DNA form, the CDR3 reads TGCGCCAGCAGCTTGGTTCCAGGAACTTACAATGAGCAGTTCTTC. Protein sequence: CASSLVPGTYNEQFF.

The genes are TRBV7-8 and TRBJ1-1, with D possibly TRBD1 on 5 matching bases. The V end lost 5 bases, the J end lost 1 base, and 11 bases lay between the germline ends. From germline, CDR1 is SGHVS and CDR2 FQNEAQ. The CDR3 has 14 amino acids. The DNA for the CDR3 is TGTGCCAGCAGCCTCCACGGACAGAACACTGAAGCTTTCTTT. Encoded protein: CASSLHGQNTEAFF. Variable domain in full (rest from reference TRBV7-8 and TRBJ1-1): GAGVSQSPRYKVAKRGQDVALRCDPISGHVSLFWYQQALGQGPEFLTYFQNEAQLDKSGLPSDRFFAERPEGSVSTLKIQRTQQEDSAVYLCASSLHGQNTEAFFGQGTRLTVV.

CDR3 loop: CASSPSGQTNSPLHF. The CDR3 DNA sequence: TGTGCCAGCAGCCCTTCGGGACAGACTAATTCACCCCTCCACTTT. The chain joins TRBV2 to TRBJ1-6, with 7 bases that match TRBD1. This CDR3 has 15 residues. J lost 6 bases, V lost 6 bases, and 8 bases had no gene match. Germline CDR1 is SNHLY and CDR2 is FYNNEI. The full variable domain, in which reference TRBV2 and TRBJ1-6 provide the parts outside the CDR3, is EPEVTQTPSHQVTQMGQEVILRCVPISNHLYFYWYRQILGQKVEFLVSFYNNEISEKSEIFDDQFSVERPDGSNFTLKIRSTKLEDSAMYFCASSPSGQTNSPLHFGNGTRLTVT.

The CDR3, as DNA: TGTGCCACCAGTGATCGAGCGGCGAACCAAGAGACCCAGTACTTC. Protein sequence: CATSDRAANQETQYF. V and J are TRBV24-1 and TRBJ2-5; D may be TRBD2 (5 bases). Germline V gene data show CDR1 as KGHDR and CDR2 as SFDVKD. The CDR3 has 15 amino acids. V lost 3 bases to trimming and J lost 0 bases, with 10 bases between them.

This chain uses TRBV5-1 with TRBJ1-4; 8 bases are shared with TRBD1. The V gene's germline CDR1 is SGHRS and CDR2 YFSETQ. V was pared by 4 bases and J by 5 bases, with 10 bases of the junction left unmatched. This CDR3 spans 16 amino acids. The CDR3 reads CASSLTGARENEKLFF. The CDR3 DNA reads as TGCGCCAGCAGCCTGACAGGGGCCCGGGAAAATGAAAAACTGTTTTTT.

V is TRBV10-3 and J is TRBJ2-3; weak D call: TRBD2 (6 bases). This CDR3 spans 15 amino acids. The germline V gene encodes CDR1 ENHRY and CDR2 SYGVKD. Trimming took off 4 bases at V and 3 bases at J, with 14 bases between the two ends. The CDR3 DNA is TGTGCCATCAGTGTTAAGGGACTCCTAACAGATACGCAGTATTTT. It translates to CAISVKGLLTDTQYF.

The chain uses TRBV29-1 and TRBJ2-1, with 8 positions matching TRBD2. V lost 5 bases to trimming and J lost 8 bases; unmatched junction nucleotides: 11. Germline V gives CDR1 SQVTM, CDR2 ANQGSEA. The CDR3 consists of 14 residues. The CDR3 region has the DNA TGCAGCGTTTCAGGGGATAGCGGGGTCGATGAGCAGTTCTTC. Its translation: CSVSGDSGVDEQFF.

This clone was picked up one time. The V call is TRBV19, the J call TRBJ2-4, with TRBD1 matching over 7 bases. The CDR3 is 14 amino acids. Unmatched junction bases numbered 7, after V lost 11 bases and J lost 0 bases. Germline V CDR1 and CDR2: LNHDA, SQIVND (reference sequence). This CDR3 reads CASGQTVAKNIQYF. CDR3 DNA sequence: TGTGCCTCGGGACAGACGGTAGCCAAAAACATTCAGTACTTC. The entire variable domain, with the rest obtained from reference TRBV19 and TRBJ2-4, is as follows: DGGITQSPKYLFRKEGQNVTLSCEQNLNHDAMYWYRQDPGQGLRLIYYSQIVNDFQKGDIAEGYSVSREKKESFPLTVTSAQKNPTAFYLCASGQTVAKNIQYFGAGTRLSVL.

CDR3: CATSEWQGSDTQYF. DNA for the CDR3: TGTGCCACCAGTGAATGGCAGGGCTCAGATACGCAGTATTTT. The chain employs TRBV24-1 and TRBJ2-3; a possible D gene is TRBD1 (5 bases). Germline CDR1 reads KGHDR; CDR2 reads SFDVKD. CDR3 length: 14 amino acids. Trimming stripped 4 bases from V and 4 bases from J, with 11 bases between.

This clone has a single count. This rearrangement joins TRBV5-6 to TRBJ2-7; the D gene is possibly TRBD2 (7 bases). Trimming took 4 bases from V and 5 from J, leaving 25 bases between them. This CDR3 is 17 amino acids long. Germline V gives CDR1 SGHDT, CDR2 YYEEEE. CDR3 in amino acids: CASSARGAGLPGNEQYV. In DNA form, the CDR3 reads TGTGCCAGCAGCGCCCGGGGGGCAGGGCTACCTGGGAACGAGCAGTACGTC.

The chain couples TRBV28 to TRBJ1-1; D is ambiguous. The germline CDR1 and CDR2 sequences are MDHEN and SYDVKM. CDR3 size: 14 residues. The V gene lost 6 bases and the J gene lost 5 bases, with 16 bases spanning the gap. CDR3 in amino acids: CASSTTLHTTEAFF. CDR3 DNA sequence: TGTGCCAGCAGCACCACCCTCCACACGACTGAAGCTTTCTTT.

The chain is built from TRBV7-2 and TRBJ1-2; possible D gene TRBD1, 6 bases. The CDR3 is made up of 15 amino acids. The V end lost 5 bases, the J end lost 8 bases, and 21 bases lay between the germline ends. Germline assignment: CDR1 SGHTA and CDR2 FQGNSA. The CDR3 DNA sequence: TGTGCCAGCAGCCTCGTAGGAACAGGGCTTCTAGGCTACACCTTC. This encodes CASSLVGTGLLGYTF.

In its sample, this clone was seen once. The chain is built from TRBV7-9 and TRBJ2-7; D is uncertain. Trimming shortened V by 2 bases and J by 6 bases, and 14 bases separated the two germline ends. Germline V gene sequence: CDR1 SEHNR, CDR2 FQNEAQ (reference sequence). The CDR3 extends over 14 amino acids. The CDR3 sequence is CASSLRGSVGEQYF. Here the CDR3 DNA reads TGTGCCAGCAGCTTAAGAGGATCGGTGGGCGAGCAGTACTTC. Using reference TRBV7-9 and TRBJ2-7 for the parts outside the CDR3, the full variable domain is DTGVSQNPRHKITKRGQNVTFRCDPISEHNRLYWYRQTLGQGPEFLTYFQNEAQLEKSRLLSDRFSAERPKGSFSTLEIQRTEQGDSAMYLCASSLRGSVGEQYFGPGTRLTVT.

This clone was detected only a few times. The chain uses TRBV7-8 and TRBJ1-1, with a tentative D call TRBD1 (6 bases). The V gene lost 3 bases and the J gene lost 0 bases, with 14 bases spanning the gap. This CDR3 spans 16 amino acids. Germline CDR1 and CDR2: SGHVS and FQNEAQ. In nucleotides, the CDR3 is TGTGCCAGCAGCTTTCCGACGGGACAAATGAACACTGAAGCTTTCTTT. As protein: CASSFPTGQMNTEAFF. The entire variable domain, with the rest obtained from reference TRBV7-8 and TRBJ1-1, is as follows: GAGVSQSPRYKVAKRGQDVALRCDPISGHVSLFWYQQALGQGPEFLTYFQNEAQLDKSGLPSDRFFAERPEGSVSTLKIQRTQQEDSAVYLCASSFPTGQMNTEAFFGQGTRLTVV.

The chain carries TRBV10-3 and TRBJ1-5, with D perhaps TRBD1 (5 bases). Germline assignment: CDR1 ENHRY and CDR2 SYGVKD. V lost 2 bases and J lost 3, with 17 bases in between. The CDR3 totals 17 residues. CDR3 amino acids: CAISEAGLLLSNQPQHF. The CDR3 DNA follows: TGTGCCATCAGTGAGGCGGGACTTCTTCTCTCCAATCAGCCCCAGCATTTT.

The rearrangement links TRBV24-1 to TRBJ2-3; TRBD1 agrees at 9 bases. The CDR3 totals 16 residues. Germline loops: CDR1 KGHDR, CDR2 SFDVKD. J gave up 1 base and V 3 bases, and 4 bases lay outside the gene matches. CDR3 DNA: TGTGCCACCAGTGATCTACAGGGGGCCCGCACAGATACGCAGTATTTT. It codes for CATSDLQGARTDTQYF.

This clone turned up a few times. The CDR3 is CASSPGSGGSYNEQFF. The CDR3 DNA follows: TGTGCCAGCAGCCCTGGGAGCGGGGGCTCCTACAATGAGCAGTTCTTC. The V and J genes are TRBV11-3 and TRBJ2-1; 8 bases line up with TRBD2. Germline V gene data show CDR1 as SGHNT and CDR2 as YENEEA. The CDR3 extends over 16 amino acids. V shed 5 bases, J shed 0 bases, and the junction held 6 bases outside the gene matches.

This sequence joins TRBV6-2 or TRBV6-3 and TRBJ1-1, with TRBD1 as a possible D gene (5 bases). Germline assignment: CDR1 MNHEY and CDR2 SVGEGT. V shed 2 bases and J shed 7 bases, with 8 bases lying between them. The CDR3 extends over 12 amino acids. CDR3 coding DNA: TGTGCCAGCAGTTACCAGGGTATTGAAGCTTTCTTT. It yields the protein CASSYQGIEAFF.

DNA of the CDR3: TGTGCCAGCAGTGAAAGCGGACAGGGGTACTTC. The encoded protein is CASSESGQGYF. This chain joins TRBV2 and TRBJ2-7, with 8 bases identical to TRBD1. Germline V CDR1 and CDR2: SNHLY, FYNNEI. The CDR3 is made up of 11 amino acids. The J segment lost 12 bases and the V segment lost 2 bases, leaving 3 bases of the junction unmatched.

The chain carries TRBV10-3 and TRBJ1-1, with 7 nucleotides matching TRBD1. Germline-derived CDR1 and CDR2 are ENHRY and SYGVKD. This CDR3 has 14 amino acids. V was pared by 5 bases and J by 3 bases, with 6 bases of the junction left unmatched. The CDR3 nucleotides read TGTGCCATCAGTACAGGGGCGGGGTACACTGAAGCTTTCTTT. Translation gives CAISTGAGYTEAFF.

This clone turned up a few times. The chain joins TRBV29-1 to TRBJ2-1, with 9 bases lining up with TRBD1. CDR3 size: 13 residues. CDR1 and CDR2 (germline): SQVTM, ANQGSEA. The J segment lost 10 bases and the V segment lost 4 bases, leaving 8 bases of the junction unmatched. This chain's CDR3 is CSVVGTGRHEQFF. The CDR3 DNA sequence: TGCAGCGTTGTTGGGACAGGGCGCCACGAGCAGTTCTTC.

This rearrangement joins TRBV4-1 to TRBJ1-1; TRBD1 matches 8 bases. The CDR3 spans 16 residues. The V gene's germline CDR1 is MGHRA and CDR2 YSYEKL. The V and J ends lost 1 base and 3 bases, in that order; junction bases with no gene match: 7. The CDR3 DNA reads TGCGCCAGCAGCCAAGGAATCAGGGGGCTGGACACTGAAGCTTTCTTT. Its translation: CASSQGIRGLDTEAFF.

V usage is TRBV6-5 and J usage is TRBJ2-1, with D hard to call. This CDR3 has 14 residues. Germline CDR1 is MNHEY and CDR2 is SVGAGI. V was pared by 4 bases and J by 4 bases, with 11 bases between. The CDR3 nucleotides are TGTGCCAGCAGTTCCCGAGCGTGGTACAATGAGCAGTTCTTC. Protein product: CASSSRAWYNEQFF.

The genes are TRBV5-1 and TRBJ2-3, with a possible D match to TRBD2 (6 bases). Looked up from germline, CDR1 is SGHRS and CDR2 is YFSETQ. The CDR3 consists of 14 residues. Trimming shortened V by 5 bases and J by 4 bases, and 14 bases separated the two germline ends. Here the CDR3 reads CASSILAGSDTQYF. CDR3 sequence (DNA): TGCGCCAGCAGTATACTAGCAGGGTCAGATACGCAGTATTTT.